Shown below are 21 T cell receptor beta chains from a single sample sequenced in a study of long-term antiretroviral therapy in people with HIV. This was the immunoSEQ v3.0 assay at survey level. Sequencing used immunoSEQ multiplex PCR; TCRdb keeps in-frame clones, though not all of them. The repertoire consists of roughly 24,000 clones, with around four fifths occurring once and the leading ten covering more than 10%. Sequenced here: unsorted PBMCs, sampled 1.6 years after starting antiretroviral therapy. The receptors come from a man aged 35-49 years with HIV.

This clone has more than one count but fewer than ten. The chain carries TRBV7-9 and TRBJ2-7; D is ambiguous. Trimming removed 5 bases from V and 3 bases from J, with 11 bases in between. CDR1 and CDR2 from the germline V gene are SEHNR and FQNEAQ (reference sequence). This CDR3 spans 13 amino acids. The CDR3 DNA follows: TGTGCCAGCAGCCACCAGACGGACTACGAGCAGTACTTC. Translating gives CASSHQTDYEQYF.

V usage is TRBV7-9 and J usage is TRBJ2-3; TRBD2 might be the D (6 bases). The CDR3 has 16 residues. The V end was cut by 1 base, the J end by 0 bases, with 11 bases between. Germline values: CDR1 SEHNR, CDR2 FQNEAQ (reference sequence). Here the CDR3 DNA reads TGTGCCAGCAGCTTAGGGGACTGGGGGAGCACAGATACGCAGTATTTT. Protein product: CASSLGDWGSTDTQYF. The full variable domain, with the rest looked up from reference TRBV7-9 and TRBJ2-3, is DTGVSQNPRHKITKRGQNVTFRCDPISEHNRLYWYRQTLGQGPEFLTYFQNEAQLEKSRLLSDRFSAERPKGSFSTLEIQRTEQGDSAMYLCASSLGDWGSTDTQYFGPGTRLTVL.

The rearrangement links TRBV10-3 to TRBJ1-6; tentative D call: TRBD1 (6 bases). The CDR3 is 15 residues long. In germline, CDR1 is ENHRY, CDR2 SYGVKD. The V end was cut by 3 bases, the J end by 8 bases, with 14 bases between. CDR3 loop: CAISDMGAEDSPLHF. The DNA of the CDR3 is TGTGCCATCAGTGATATGGGGGCTGAGGATTCACCCCTCCACTTT.

The CDR3 coding sequence is TGTGCCAGCAGAAAAAATCTTGTTGGGGCTTTGGGCTACACCTTC. Protein: CASRKNLVGALGYTF. This sequence joins TRBV6-1 and TRBJ1-2; D is possibly TRBD1 (5 bases). The CDR3 length is 15 residues. Germline V gene data show CDR1 as MNHNS and CDR2 as SASEGT. With 6 bases removed from V and 8 bases from J, the gap between germline ends came to 22 bases.

The chain joins TRBV2 to TRBJ2-1; the D call may be TRBD1 or TRBD2 (5 bases each). From germline, CDR1 is SNHLY and CDR2 FYNNEI. The length of the CDR3 is 13 residues. Trimming removed 8 bases at V and 6 bases at J, with 14 bases between. The CDR3 spells CASSAQRGNEQFF. For the CDR3, the DNA is TGTGCCAGCTCCGCCCAGAGGGGCAATGAGCAGTTCTTC.

This chain links TRBV10-1 with TRBJ1-5; D gene ambiguous. CDR1 is WNHNN and CDR2 is SYGVQD in the germline V gene (reference sequence). This CDR3 contains 12 residues. Trimming cost V 7 bases and J 7 bases, with 11 bases left between them. The chain's CDR3 is CASIQARQPQHF. CDR3 bases: TGCGCCAGCATCCAGGCCAGGCAGCCCCAGCATTTT.

V is TRBV6-4 and J is TRBJ1-2; perhaps TRBD1 as D (6 bases). This CDR3 contains 15 residues. With 0 bases removed from V and 9 bases from J, the gap between germline ends came to 17 bases. The germline gives CDR1 MRHNA, CDR2 SNTAGT. Here the CDR3 DNA reads TGTGCCAGCAGTGACTCAGGGGGGATCCAAGGGAGCTACACCTTC. This gives the protein CASSDSGGIQGSYTF.

The chain uses TRBV6-6 and TRBJ2-3; 7 nucleotides match TRBD2. The germline gives CDR1 MNHNY, CDR2 SVGAGI (reference sequence). The CDR3 is 15 residues long. Trimming took 0 bases from V and 6 from J; bases not matched to a gene: 6. The CDR3 sequence: CASSYSAGVGDTQYF. In DNA form, the CDR3 reads TGTGCCAGCAGTTACTCCGCGGGAGTAGGGGATACGCAGTATTTT.

This chain uses TRBV19 with TRBJ1-5; no firm D call. Germline CDR1 LNHDA, CDR2 SQIVND (reference sequence). This CDR3 contains 17 residues. V was pared by 1 base and J by 0 bases, with 13 bases between. CDR3: CASSIGRGRNSNQPQHF. The DNA for the CDR3 is TGTGCCAGTAGTATAGGAAGAGGCAGGAATAGCAATCAGCCCCAGCATTTT.

V gene TRBV30 combines with J gene TRBJ1-5; D not resolved. Germline V CDR1 and CDR2: GTSNPN, SVGIG (reference sequence). CDR3 length: 13 amino acids. Trimming shortened V by 0 bases and J by 6 bases, and 9 bases separated the two germline ends. The CDR3 region is CAWSVHVSQPQHF. Here the CDR3 DNA reads TGTGCCTGGAGTGTACACGTGAGTCAGCCCCAGCATTTT. The variable domain in full, completed from reference TRBV30 and TRBJ1-5, reads SQTIHQWPATLVQPVGSPLSLECTVEGTSNPNLYWYRQAAGRGLQLLFYSVGIGQISSEVPQNLSASRPQDRQFILSSKKLLLSDSGFYLCAWSVHVSQPQHFGDGTRLSIL.

This clone occurred once. J is TRBJ2-7 and V is TRBV6-1; D is perhaps TRBD2 (6 bases). Trimming stripped 1 base from V and 5 bases from J, with 15 bases between. The CDR3 has 15 residues. CDR1 is MNHNS and CDR2 is SASEGT in the germline V gene. The CDR3, as DNA: TGTGCCAGCAGTGAAGGTTGGGGGGAAAGAGACGAGCAGTACTTC. As protein: CASSEGWGERDEQYF.

The chain is built from TRBV2 and TRBJ1-6; the match to TRBD1 covers 9 bases. Unmatched junction bases numbered 10, after V lost 6 bases and J lost 10 bases. Germline V CDR1 and CDR2: SNHLY, FYNNEI. The CDR3 runs 15 residues. This chain's CDR3 is CASRRQGQGISPLHF. Written as DNA, the CDR3 is TGTGCCAGCAGGCGACAGGGACAGGGAATCTCACCCCTCCACTTT.

This clone was picked up one time. The chain has TRBV5-1 and TRBJ1-1, with a weak D call TRBD1 (6 bases). Germline V gene sequence: CDR1 SGHRS, CDR2 YFSETQ. This CDR3 spans 17 amino acids. V was shortened by 0 bases and J by 2 bases, with 17 bases between the two germline ends. CDR3 nucleotide sequence: TGCGCCAGCAGCTTGGGGGGGCCCCGGCTACTTAACACTGAAGCTTTCTTT. This codes for CASSLGGPRLLNTEAFF.

The chain has TRBV7-3 and TRBJ2-2; 10 positions agree with TRBD1. CDR1 and CDR2 from the germline V gene are SGHTA and FQGTGA. V lost 0 bases and J lost 5; bases outside the gene matches: 6. The CDR3 spans 17 residues. The CDR3: CASSLTLDRGQTGELFF. In DNA form, the CDR3 reads TGTGCCAGCAGCTTAACTCTCGACAGGGGGCAAACCGGGGAGCTGTTTTTT.

The chain combines TRBV6-6 with TRBJ2-7; D might be TRBD2 (7 bases). V shed 2 bases and J shed 3 bases, with 11 bases lying between them. CDR1 is MNHNY, CDR2 SVGAGI, per germline (reference sequence). The CDR3 covers 14 residues. CDR3 sequence reads: CASSYGGAGYEQYF. The CDR3 DNA sequence: TGTGCCAGCAGTTACGGGGGGGCCGGCTACGAGCAGTACTTC.

The chain links TRBV5-1 to TRBJ2-1; 7 bases fit TRBD1. The CDR3 has 13 residues. Germline assignment: CDR1 SGHRS and CDR2 YFSETQ. Trimming removed 1 base from V and 8 bases from J; junction bases left unmatched: 3. The CDR3 DNA reads as TGCGCCAGCAGCTTGAGGGGGCTCGATGAGCAGTTCTTC. Translated: CASSLRGLDEQFF.

The V gene is TRBV7-2, the J gene TRBJ2-1, with 7 bases matching TRBD2. Germline CDR1 is SGHTA and CDR2 is FQGNSA. V was clipped by 8 bases and J by 2 bases; unmatched bases: 9. This CDR3 has 15 residues. CDR3 sequence reads: CASAKGGATYNEQFF. In DNA, the CDR3 is TGTGCCAGCGCTAAGGGAGGGGCCACCTACAATGAGCAGTTCTTC.

J is TRBJ1-6 and V is TRBV11-2; tentatively, D is TRBD1 (5 bases). The ends were cut back, 1 base at V and 7 bases at J, with 17 bases in the middle. This CDR3 contains 17 residues. The germline CDR1 and CDR2 sequences are SGHAT and FQNNGV. CDR3 protein: CASSLAGDGRPNSPLHF. CDR3 bases: TGTGCCAGCAGCTTAGCGGGGGACGGACGGCCGAATTCACCCCTCCACTTT.

The chain recombines TRBV2 with TRBJ2-7, with D tentatively TRBD1 (8 bases). V lost 6 bases and J 0 bases, leaving 15 bases between the germline ends. The CDR3 is 15 residues long. Germline V gives CDR1 SNHLY, CDR2 FYNNEI. CDR3 coding DNA: TGTGCCAGCAGAGCGGGACAGGCCAGCTCCTACGAGCAGTACTTC. Its protein is CASRAGQASSYEQYF.

This chain links TRBV7-2 with TRBJ1-2, with 11 nucleotides matching TRBD1. The V segment lost 5 bases and the J segment 8 bases; nucleotides outside the gene matches: 16. This CDR3 is built from 17 residues. Per the germline V gene, CDR1 is SGHTA and CDR2 is FQGNSA. The CDR3, as DNA: TGTGCCAGCAGCCGGGGGGGTGGGGACAGGGGGAACAACGGCTACACCTTC. It yields the protein CASSRGGGDRGNNGYTF.

The chain is built from TRBV6-1 and TRBJ1-6; no definite D call. The ends were cut back, 8 bases at V and 6 bases at J, with 11 bases in the middle. This CDR3 has 13 residues. Germline V gene sequence: CDR1 MNHNS, CDR2 SASEGT. Written as DNA, the CDR3 is TGTGCCAGCGGTACGCAGCGTAATTCACCCCTCCACTTT. It codes for CASGTQRNSPLHF.